The entry below gives a single T cell receptor beta chain sequence along with its context. The data derive from a study of blood T cell repertoires in COVID-19. In the study overall: The cDNA or gDNA used as material had been derived from T cells, B-cell-depleted T cells, or PBMCs.

The protocol was immunoSEQ multiplex PCR, while the TCRdb copy is restricted to in-frame clones and leaves out a portion. There are a few hundred thousand clones in the sample; 75% to 90% occur only once, and 2.5% to 3.5% lies in the top ten. The sequence derives from a woman aged 25 to 39 with COVID-19, enrolled during active disease. The specimen sequenced was peripheral blood.

In DNA form, the CDR3 reads TGTGCCAGCAGCCGACCACAGTCGCGACAGGGGGACAATCAGCCCCAGCATTTT. It codes for CASSRPQSRQGDNQPQHF. V usage is TRBV14 and J usage is TRBJ1-5, with 9 bases aligning to TRBD1. CDR1 is SGHDN and CDR2 is FVKESK in the germline V gene. CDR3 length equals 18 residues. The junction had 13 bases not matched to a gene; V was cut back by 4 bases and J by 3 bases.